This T cell receptor beta chain stems from a study of Graves' ophthalmopathy and Graves' hyperthyroidism. Trimming at V came to 2 bases and at J to 7 bases, leaving 10 bases not matched to a gene. This CDR3 is 17 amino acids long. The germline V gene encodes CDR1 SNHLY and CDR2 FYNNEI. Amplification from RNA transcripts yielded the TCR beta CDR3 regions. RT-PCR with HTBI primers came first, then second-round multiplex PCR. TCRdb processed the multiplex PCR reads anew with MiXCR; each CDR3 protein has one entry. The table has roughly 51,000 distinct CDR3 sequences, around 48% seen once. The sample holds many counts of this clonotype. No antigen is known for it. General observations from the study: Ophthalmopathy could be told apart from stable hyperthyroidism by a 13-signature model (about 89% sensitivity, around 84% specificity). The blood repertoire also included most expanded thyroid clonotypes above 0.001 frequency.

Researchers turned away patients with other autoimmune diseases, uncontrolled infections, pregnancy or lactation. The PBMCs were taken from more than 8 ml of fresh peripheral blood. Sequenced material: peripheral blood. This rearrangement joins TRBV2 to TRBJ2-1; 11 bases align to TRBD2. The source of this sequence is an adult man with Graves' ophthalmopathy. CDR3 loop: CASSEWLAGGSWNEQFF. The DNA for the CDR3 is TGTGCCAGCAGTGAATGGCTAGCGGGGGGATCTTGGAATGAGCAGTTCTTC.